In its sample, the clone carrying this T cell receptor beta chain was seen a few times. Its cognate antigen is unknown. Together with a sample-barcoded 5' primer, a J-beta primer mix was included in a second PCR lasting about 6 to 11 cycles. Each sample yielded at least 3 million CDR3-containing paired-end reads. TCRdb reanalysed the 5' RACE reads using MiXCR and keeps one entry per CDR3 protein. In the table there are just under 750,000 distinct CDR3 sequences, about 24% of which are singletons. This specimen belongs to a study of blood T cells in healthy people across ages. Study conclusions and caveats: With donor CMV status unknown, expanded clonotype changes were possibly confounded. Naive and antigen-experienced cells could not be conclusively compared, given unsorted PBMCs.

V lost 3 bases and J lost 5, with 19 bases in between. Germline V gene lookup returns CDR1 LGHDT and CDR2 YNNKEL (reference sequence). The CDR3 length is 16 residues. This sequence joins TRBV3-1 and TRBJ2-5; possibly TRBD2 for D (5 bases). This sequence originates from a man between 65 and 85 years old in good health. Material: blood. This CDR3 reads CASSHLQTGWRETQYF. CDR3 bases: TGTGCCAGCAGCCACCTCCAAACGGGTTGGAGGGAGACCCAGTACTTC.